This T cell receptor (beta chain) was profiled in a study of naive and memory T cell subsets. The study, taken as a whole, reports: Especially in CD8 cells, naive repertoires contained a few larger clonotypes, possibly CD45RA-re-expressing memory cells.

Two oligonucleotides, mixed equimolar, formed the beta constant-region primer covering TRBC1 and TRBC2. Nested alpha and beta constant-region primers with the SP2 primer drove four PCR rounds on ligated cDNA. TCRdb recomputed calls from the UMI-ligation and nested PCR reads with MiXCR, one row per CDR3 protein. The table shows under 150,000 distinct CDR3 sequences, with 15% to 25% occurring only once. Germline CDR1 and CDR2: MGHRA and YSYEKL. V was clipped by 4 bases and J by 5 bases, with 12 bases between them. CDR3 size: 14 residues. This clonotype showed up just a few times. The antigen is undetermined.

The genes are TRBV4-1 and TRBJ2-1; D remains unclear. The TCR comes from a human donor in good health. Sequencing used naive CD8+ T cells from blood. The CDR3 DNA reads as TGCGCCAGCAGCCTGTCGGGTGGTCACAATGAGCAGTTCTTC. Protein product: CASSLSGGHNEQFF.